One T cell receptor beta chain is described in this entry. The antigen is not known. The record originates from a study of CD8 T cells in ankylosing spondylitis. Study-wide results and limits: Earlier literature documents some of the motif variants in reactive arthritis synovial fluid and blood.

The CDR3 totals 14 residues. Trimming removed 6 bases from V and 4 bases from J, with 13 bases in between. As the method for making TCR beta libraries, quantitative 5'-RACE with molecular barcodes was used. TCRdb reanalysed the 5' RACE reads using MiXCR and keeps one entry per CDR3 protein. The sample holds more than 200,000 distinct CDR3 sequences; approximately 24% are singletons and the top ten take roughly 0.6%. The V gene is TRBV12-3 or TRBV12-4, the J gene TRBJ1-5; D is ambiguous. The origin of this receptor is a male donor with ankylosing spondylitis or in good health (not recorded which). Specimen: blood, either unsorted or a sorted T cell fraction (not recorded which). The CDR3: CASRYGPSNQPQHF. The CDR3 DNA reads TGTGCCAGCAGGTACGGGCCATCAAATCAGCCCCAGCATTTT.